One T cell receptor beta chain is described in this entry. A much larger clonotype is one base distant, so this may be a read error. The library was built from roughly 400 ng RNA with molecular barcoded adaptors for alpha/delta and beta/gamma chains. One entry per CDR3 protein results from TCRdb running MiXCR on the reads. The table lists more than 20,000 distinct CDR3 sequences, about 20% of them singletons. This sample is drawn from a study of read filtering for tumor transcriptome and immune sequencing. Turning to the study itself: About 8 patients were R-ISS I, roughly 17 were R-ISS II, 7 were R-ISS III.

Per the germline V gene, CDR1 is SGHVS and CDR2 is FQNEAQ. CDR3 size: 16 residues. What was sequenced was a population of CD138-negative cells sorted from bone marrow. The sequence came from a donor over 35 with multiple myeloma. The gene calls are TRBV7-8 and TRBJ1-1; D is unclear. The CDR3 protein is CASSLRAVSGNTEASF. The CDR3 region has the DNA TGTGCCAGCAGCTTACGGGCCGTTTCGGGGAACACTGAAGCTTCCTTT.